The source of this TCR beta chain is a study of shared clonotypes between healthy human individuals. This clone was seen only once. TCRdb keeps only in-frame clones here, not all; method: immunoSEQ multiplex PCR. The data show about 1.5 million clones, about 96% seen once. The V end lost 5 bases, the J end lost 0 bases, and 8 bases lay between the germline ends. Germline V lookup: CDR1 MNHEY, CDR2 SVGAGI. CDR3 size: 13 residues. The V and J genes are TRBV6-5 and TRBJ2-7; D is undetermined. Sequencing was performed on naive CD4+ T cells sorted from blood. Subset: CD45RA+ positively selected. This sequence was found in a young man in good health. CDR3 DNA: TGTGCCAGCAGTGGGCGACGCTCCTACGAGCAGTACTTC. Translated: CASSGRRSYEQYF.